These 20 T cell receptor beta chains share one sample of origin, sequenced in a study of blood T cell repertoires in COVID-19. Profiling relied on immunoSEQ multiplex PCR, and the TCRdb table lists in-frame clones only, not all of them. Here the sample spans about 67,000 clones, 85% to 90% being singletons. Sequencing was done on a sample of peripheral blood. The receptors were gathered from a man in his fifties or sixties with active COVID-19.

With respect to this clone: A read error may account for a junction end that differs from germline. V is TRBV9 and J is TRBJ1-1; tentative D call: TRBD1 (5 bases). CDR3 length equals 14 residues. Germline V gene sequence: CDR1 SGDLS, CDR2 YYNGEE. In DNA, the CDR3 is TGTGCCTCCCAGCCAGGGTCCGTGAACGCTGAAGCTTTCTTT. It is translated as CASQPGSVNAEAFF.

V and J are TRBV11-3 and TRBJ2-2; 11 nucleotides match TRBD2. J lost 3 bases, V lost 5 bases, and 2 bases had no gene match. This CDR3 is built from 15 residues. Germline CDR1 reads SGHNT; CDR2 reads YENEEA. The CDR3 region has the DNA TGTGCCAGCAGCCCGGGACTAGCGGACACCGGGGAGCTGTTTTTT. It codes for CASSPGLADTGELFF.

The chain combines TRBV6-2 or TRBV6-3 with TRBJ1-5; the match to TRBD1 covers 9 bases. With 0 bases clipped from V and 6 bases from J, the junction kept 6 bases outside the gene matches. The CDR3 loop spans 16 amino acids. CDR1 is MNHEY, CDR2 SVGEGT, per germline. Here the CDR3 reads CASSYSTGGRGQPQHF. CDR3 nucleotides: TGTGCCAGCAGTTACTCCACAGGGGGCCGGGGTCAGCCCCAGCATTTT.

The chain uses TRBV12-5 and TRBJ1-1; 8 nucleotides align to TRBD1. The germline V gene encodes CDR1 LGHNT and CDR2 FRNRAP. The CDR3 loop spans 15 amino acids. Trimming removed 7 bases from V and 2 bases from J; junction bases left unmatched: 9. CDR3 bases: TGTGCTAGTGCTCCCGGACAGGGCGTTAACACTGAAGCTTTCTTT. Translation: CASAPGQGVNTEAFF.

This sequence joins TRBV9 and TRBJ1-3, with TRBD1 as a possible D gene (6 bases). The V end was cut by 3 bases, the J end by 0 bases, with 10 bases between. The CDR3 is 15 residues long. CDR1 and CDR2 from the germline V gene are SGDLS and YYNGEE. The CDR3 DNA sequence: TGTGCCAGCAGCGCCCGGACAGACTCTGGAAACACCATATATTTT. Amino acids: CASSARTDSGNTIYF.

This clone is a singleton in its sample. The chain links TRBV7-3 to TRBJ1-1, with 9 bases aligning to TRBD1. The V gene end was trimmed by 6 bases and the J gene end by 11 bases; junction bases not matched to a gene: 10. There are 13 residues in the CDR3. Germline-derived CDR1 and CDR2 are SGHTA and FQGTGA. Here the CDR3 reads CASSTGGADPAFF. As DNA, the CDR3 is TGTGCCAGCAGTACAGGGGGCGCTGATCCGGCTTTCTTT.

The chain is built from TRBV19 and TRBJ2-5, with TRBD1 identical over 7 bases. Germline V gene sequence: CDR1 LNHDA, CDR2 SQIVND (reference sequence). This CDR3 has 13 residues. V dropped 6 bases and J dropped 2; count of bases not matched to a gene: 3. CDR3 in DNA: TGTGCCAGTAGATGGACAGGTCAAGAGACCCAGTACTTC. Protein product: CASRWTGQETQYF. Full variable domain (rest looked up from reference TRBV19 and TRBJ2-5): DGGITQSPKYLFRKEGQNVTLSCEQNLNHDAMYWYRQDPGQGLRLIYYSQIVNDFQKGDIAEGYSVSREKKESFPLTVTSAQKNPTAFYLCASRWTGQETQYFGPGTRLLVL.

DNA of the CDR3: TGTGCCAGCAGCTTGGTGGCGGTCCAAGAGACCCAGTACTTC. This translates into CASSLVAVQETQYF. The chain joins TRBV5-4 to TRBJ2-5, with unresolved D. Germline assignment: CDR1 SGHNT and CDR2 YYREEE (reference sequence). V lost 0 bases and J 1 base, leaving 7 bases between the germline ends. This CDR3 spans 14 amino acids.

In DNA form, the CDR3 reads TGCAGTGCCCCGCAGGACTATGGCTACACCTTC. It is translated as CSAPQDYGYTF. The chain couples TRBV20-1 to TRBJ1-2; the D is unclear. The CDR3 runs 11 residues. The V gene lost 6 bases and the J gene lost 3 bases, with 8 bases spanning the gap. Germline lookup yields CDR1 DFQATT and CDR2 SNEGSKA (reference sequence).

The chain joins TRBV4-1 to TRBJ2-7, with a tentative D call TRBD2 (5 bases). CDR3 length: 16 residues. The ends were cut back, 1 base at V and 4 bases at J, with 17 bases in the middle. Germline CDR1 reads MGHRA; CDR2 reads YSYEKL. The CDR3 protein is CASSQGFTRSSYEQYF. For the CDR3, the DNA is TGCGCCAGCAGCCAAGGTTTCACTAGATCCAGTTACGAGCAGTACTTC.

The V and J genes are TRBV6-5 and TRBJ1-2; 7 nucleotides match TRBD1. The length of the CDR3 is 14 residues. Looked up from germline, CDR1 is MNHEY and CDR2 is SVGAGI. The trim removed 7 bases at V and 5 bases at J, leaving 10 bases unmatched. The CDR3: CASNPGQVRYGYTF. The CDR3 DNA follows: TGTGCCAGCAACCCAGGACAGGTTCGGTATGGCTACACCTTC.

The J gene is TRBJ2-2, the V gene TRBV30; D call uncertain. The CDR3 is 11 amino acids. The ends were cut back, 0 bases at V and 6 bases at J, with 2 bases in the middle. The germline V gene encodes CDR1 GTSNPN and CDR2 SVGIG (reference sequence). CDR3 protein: CAWSVSGELFF. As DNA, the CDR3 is TGTGCCTGGAGTGTCTCCGGGGAGCTGTTTTTT.

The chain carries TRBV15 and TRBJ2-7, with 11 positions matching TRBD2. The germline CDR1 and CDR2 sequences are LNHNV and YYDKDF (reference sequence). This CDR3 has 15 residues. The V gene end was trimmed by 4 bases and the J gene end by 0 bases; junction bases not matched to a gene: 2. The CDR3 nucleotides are TGTGCCACCAGCAAAACTAGCGGGAGCTCCTACGAGCAGTACTTC. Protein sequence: CATSKTSGSSYEQYF.

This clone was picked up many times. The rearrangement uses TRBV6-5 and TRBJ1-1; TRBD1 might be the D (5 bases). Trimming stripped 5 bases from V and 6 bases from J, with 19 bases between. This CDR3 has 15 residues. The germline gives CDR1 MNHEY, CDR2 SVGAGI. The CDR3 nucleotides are TGTGCCAGCAGTCCAACCGGGGGGGGGTATGCTGAAGCTTTCTTT. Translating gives CASSPTGGGYAEAFF.

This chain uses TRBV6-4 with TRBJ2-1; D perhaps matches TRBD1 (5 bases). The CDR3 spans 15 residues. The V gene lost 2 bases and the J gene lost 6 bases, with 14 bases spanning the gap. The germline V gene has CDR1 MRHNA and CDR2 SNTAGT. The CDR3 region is CASSDRAGSGNEQFF. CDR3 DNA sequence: TGTGCCAGCAGTGACAGGGCAGGGTCCGGCAATGAGCAGTTCTTC.

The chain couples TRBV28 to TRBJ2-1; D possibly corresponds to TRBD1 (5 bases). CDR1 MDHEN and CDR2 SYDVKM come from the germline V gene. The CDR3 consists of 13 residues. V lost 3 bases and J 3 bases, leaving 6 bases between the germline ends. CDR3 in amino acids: CASSLTVYNEQFF. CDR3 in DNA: TGTGCCAGCAGTTTGACAGTCTACAATGAGCAGTTCTTC.

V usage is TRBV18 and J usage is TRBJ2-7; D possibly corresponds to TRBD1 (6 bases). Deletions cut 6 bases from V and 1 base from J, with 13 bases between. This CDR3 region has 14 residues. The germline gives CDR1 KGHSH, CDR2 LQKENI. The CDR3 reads CASSPYRDSYEQYF. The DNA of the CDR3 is TGTGCCAGCTCGCCCTACAGGGATTCCTACGAGCAGTACTTC. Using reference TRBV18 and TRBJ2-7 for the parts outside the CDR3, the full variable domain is NAGVMQNPRHLVRRRGQEARLRCSPMKGHSHVYWYRQLPEEGLKFMVYLQKENIIDESGMPKERFSAEFPKEGPSILRIQQVVRGDSAAYFCASSPYRDSYEQYFGPGTRLTVT.

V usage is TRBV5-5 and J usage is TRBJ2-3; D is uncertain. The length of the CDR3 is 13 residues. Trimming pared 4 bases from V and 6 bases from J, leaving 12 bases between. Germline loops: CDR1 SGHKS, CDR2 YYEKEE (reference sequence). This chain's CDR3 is CASSGHLEDTQYF. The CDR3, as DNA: TGTGCCAGCAGCGGCCACTTGGAGGATACGCAGTATTTT.

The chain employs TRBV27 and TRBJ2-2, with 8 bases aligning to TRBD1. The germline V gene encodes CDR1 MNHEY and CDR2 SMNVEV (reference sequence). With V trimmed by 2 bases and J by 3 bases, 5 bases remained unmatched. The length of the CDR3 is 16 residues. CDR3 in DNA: TGTGCCAGCAGTTTACTGACAGGGGTTTACACCGGGGAGCTGTTTTTT. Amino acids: CASSLLTGVYTGELFF.

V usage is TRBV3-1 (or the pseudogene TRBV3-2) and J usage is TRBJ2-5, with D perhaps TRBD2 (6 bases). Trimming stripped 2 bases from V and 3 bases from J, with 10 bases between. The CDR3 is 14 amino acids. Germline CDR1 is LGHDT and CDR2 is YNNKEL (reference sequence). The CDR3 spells CASSQLSGEETQYF. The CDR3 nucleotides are TGTGCCAGCAGCCAACTTAGCGGAGAAGAGACCCAGTACTTC.